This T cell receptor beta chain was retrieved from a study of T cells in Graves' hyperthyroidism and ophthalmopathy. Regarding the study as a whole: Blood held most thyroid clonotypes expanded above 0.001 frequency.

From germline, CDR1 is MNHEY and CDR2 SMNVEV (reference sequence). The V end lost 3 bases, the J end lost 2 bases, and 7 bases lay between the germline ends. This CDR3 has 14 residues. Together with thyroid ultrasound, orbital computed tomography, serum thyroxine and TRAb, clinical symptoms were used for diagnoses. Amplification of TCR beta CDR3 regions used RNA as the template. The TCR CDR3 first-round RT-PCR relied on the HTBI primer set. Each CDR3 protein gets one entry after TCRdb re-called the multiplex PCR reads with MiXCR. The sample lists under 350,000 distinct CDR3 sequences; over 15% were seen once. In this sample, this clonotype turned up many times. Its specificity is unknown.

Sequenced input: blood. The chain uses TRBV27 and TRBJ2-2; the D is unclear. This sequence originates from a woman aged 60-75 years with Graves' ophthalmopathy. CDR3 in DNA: TGTGCCAGCAGTTTTAATAGTAACACCGGGGAGCTGTTTTTT. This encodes CASSFNSNTGELFF.